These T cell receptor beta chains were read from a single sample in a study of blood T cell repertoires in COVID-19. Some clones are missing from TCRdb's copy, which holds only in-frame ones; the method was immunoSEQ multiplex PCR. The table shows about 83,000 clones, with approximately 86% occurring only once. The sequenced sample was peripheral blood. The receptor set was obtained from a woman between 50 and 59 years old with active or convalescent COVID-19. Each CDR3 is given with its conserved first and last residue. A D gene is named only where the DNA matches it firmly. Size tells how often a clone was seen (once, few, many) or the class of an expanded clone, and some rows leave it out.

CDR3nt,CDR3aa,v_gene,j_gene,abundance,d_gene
TGTGCCAGCAGTCCCCCAGGAAACAATGAGCAGTTCTTC,CASSPPGNNEQFF,TRBV25-1,TRBJ2-1,NA,NA
TGCGCCAGCAGCCAAGGTACTAGCGGGGCCCAAGAGACCCAGTACTTC,CASSQGTSGAQETQYF,TRBV4-3,TRBJ2-5,NA,TRBD2
TGTGCCAGCAGCTTGGGATCAGGGGACGGGCTGTTTTTT,CASSLGSGDGLFF,TRBV7-2,TRBJ1-4,once,NA
TGTGCCAGCAGCGTCCCGGGACAGGTGAACACTGAAGCTTTCTTT,CASSVPGQVNTEAFF,TRBV9,TRBJ1-1,NA,TRBD1
TGTGCCAGCAGCCCAGGGACAGACGCTGAAGCTTTCTTT,CASSPGTDAEAFF,TRBV9,TRBJ1-1,NA,TRBD1
TGCAGTGCCTTCCCCTCAGGGGTCTTC,CSAFPSGVF,TRBV20-1,TRBJ2-1,NA,NA
TGTGCCAGCAGCTTACGGCAGGGGGTAGGCGCTGAAGCTTTCTTT,CASSLRQGVGAEAFF,TRBV11-1,TRBJ1-1,NA,TRBD1
TGTGCCACACAGGGGCATGGGAACACTGAAGCTTTCTTT,CATQGHGNTEAFF,TRBV6-5,TRBJ1-1,NA,TRBD1
TGTGCCAGCAGCTTAAATACTCCTAACACTGAAGCTTTCTTT,CASSLNTPNTEAFF,TRBV11-2,TRBJ1-1,NA,NA
TGCGCCAGCAGCGAAACCCAGGGGGAGAACACTGAAGCTTTCTTT,CASSETQGENTEAFF,TRBV5-1,TRBJ1-1,many,TRBD1
TGTGCCAGCAGTTCCGCCGGGACAGGCGGCTACGAGCAGTACTTC,CASSSAGTGGYEQYF,TRBV27,TRBJ2-7,NA,TRBD1
TGTGCCAGCCACGAGGGGACAGCCTGGGGCTACACCTTC,CASHEGTAWGYTF,TRBV7-9,TRBJ1-2,NA,TRBD1
TGTGCCAGCAGTTACCAAGCATCAACTAATGAAAAACTGTTTTTT,CASSYQASTNEKLFF,TRBV27,TRBJ1-4,NA,NA
TGTGCCAGCAGTTACTCGGGGCCATTTGTGGCTTTCTTT,CASSYSGPFVAFF,TRBV6-2/TRBV6-3,TRBJ1-1,NA,NA
TGTGCCAGCAGCTCTGACAGGGAGCAAGAGACCCAGTACTTC,CASSSDREQETQYF,TRBV7-2,TRBJ2-5,once,TRBD1
TGTGCCAGCAGTGACCGGGACAGGGATGTAAATGAGCAGTTCTTC,CASSDRDRDVNEQFF,TRBV2,TRBJ2-1,few,TRBD1
TGTGCCAGTAGTTTGGGACACCTCTCCTATAATTCACCCCTCCACTTT,CASSLGHLSYNSPLHF,TRBV19,TRBJ1-6,once,NA
TGTGCCAGCACTCAGGGGCAGGTTGGCAGTGAGCAGTTCTTC,CASTQGQVGSEQFF,TRBV6-5,TRBJ2-1,NA,NA
TGTGCCAGCAGCCCCGGACTAGCGGAGACGACCCAGTACTTC,CASSPGLAETTQYF,TRBV13,TRBJ2-5,NA,TRBD2
TGTGCCAGCAGCCATCCGTCCGGGCAGGGTTGGACTGAAGCTTTCTTT,CASSHPSGQGWTEAFF,TRBV7-8,TRBJ1-1,once,NA